This entry lists 25 T cell receptor beta chains sequenced from one sample in a study of blood T cell repertoires in COVID-19. Some clones are missing from TCRdb's copy, which holds only in-frame ones; the method was immunoSEQ multiplex PCR. The profile shows hundreds of thousands of clones, 85% to 90% of them singletons. Input material: peripheral blood. The receptors come from a human donor in a cohort sampled during active COVID-19.

This chain links TRBV5-1 with TRBJ2-7, with D tentatively TRBD2 (5 bases). Trimming stripped 0 bases from V and 6 bases from J, with 13 bases between. Germline V gives CDR1 SGHRS, CDR2 YFSETQ. The CDR3 contains 14 residues. Here the CDR3 reads CASSLDTGGFEQYF. Here the CDR3 DNA reads TGCGCCAGCAGCTTGGATACCGGAGGCTTCGAGCAGTACTTC.

The V gene is TRBV30, the J gene TRBJ1-1; 7 bases match TRBD1. Germline V gene lookup returns CDR1 GTSNPN and CDR2 SVGIG (reference sequence). V lost 3 bases to trimming and J lost 1 base; unmatched junction nucleotides: 5. The CDR3 has 14 amino acids. For the CDR3, the DNA is TGTGCCTGGAGAGGGGGCTATGGGAACACTGAAGCTTTCTTT. It translates to CAWRGGYGNTEAFF.

This chain uses TRBV10-3 with TRBJ1-2; D ambiguous. This CDR3 contains 13 residues. The V and J ends lost 2 bases and 0 bases respectively, with 4 bases between them. The germline gives CDR1 ENHRY, CDR2 SYGVKD. CDR3 sequence: CAISEVTNYGYTF. The CDR3 DNA is TGTGCCATCAGTGAGGTTACTAACTATGGCTACACCTTC.

The rearrangement joins TRBV7-9 to TRBJ2-2; D gene unclear. The CDR3 sequence is 14 residues long. CDR1 and CDR2 from the germline V gene are SEHNR and FQNEAQ (reference sequence). Trimming removed 1 base at V and 1 base at J, with 4 bases between. The CDR3 DNA is TGTGCCAGCAGCTTAGGCGAGAACACCGGGGAGCTGTTTTTT. It specifies CASSLGENTGELFF.

The chain has TRBV4-2 and TRBJ2-5; 8 nucleotides align to TRBD2. The V gene end was trimmed by 0 bases and the J gene end by 5 bases; junction bases not matched to a gene: 8. Per the germline V gene, CDR1 is LGHNA and CDR2 is YNFKEQ. CDR3 length: 16 amino acids. The CDR3 nucleotides read TGTGCCAGCAGCCAAGATTGGGGCGGGGGGCCCGAGACCCAGTACTTC. This codes for CASSQDWGGGPETQYF.

V and J are TRBV10-3 and TRBJ2-7, with a tentative D call TRBD2 (6 bases). Trimming pared 6 bases from V and 2 bases from J, leaving 14 bases between. Germline V CDR1 and CDR2: ENHRY, SYGVKD. CDR3 size: 14 residues. The CDR3 region is CAISARDSTYEQYF. The CDR3 DNA follows: TGTGCCATCAGCGCAAGGGACTCAACCTACGAGCAGTACTTC.

The chain employs TRBV5-1 and TRBJ2-7, with 7 bases that match TRBD2. J lost 6 bases, V lost 5 bases, and 14 bases had no gene match. The CDR3 has 15 residues. CDR1 and CDR2 from the germline V gene are SGHRS and YFSETQ. CDR3 amino acids: CASRAMGGKEGEQYF. CDR3 DNA sequence: TGCGCCAGCAGGGCGATGGGAGGGAAAGAAGGCGAGCAGTACTTC.

V gene TRBV30 combines with J gene TRBJ2-1, with 14 bases matching TRBD2. V lost 1 base and J lost 9; bases outside the gene matches: 8. The CDR3 is made up of 16 amino acids. The germline gives CDR1 GTSNPN, CDR2 SVGIG (reference sequence). This CDR3 is CAWSEMTSGGDTEQFF. CDR3 bases: TGTGCCTGGAGTGAGATGACTAGCGGGGGGGATACTGAGCAGTTCTTC.

The table lists this clone with a few counts. The same CDR3 arises from other DNA sequences in this sample as well. The V gene is TRBV19, the J gene TRBJ1-1, with TRBD1 matching 7 bases. Germline V gives CDR1 LNHDA, CDR2 SQIVND (reference sequence). The CDR3 is 14 amino acids. The junction had 4 bases not matched to a gene; V was cut back by 5 bases and J by 1 base. CDR3 sequence (DNA): TGTGCCAGTAGTCCTCGGGACAGGAACACTGAAGCTTTCTTT. Translated, it gives CASSPRDRNTEAFF.

The chain joins TRBV6-4 to TRBJ1-6; D is unresolved. The germline V and J ends were trimmed by 6 bases and 4 bases, with 7 bases remaining between them. In germline, CDR1 is MRHNA, CDR2 SNTAGT. The CDR3 is made up of 13 amino acids. CDR3 sequence (DNA): TGTGCCAGCAGCGCGAATTATAATTCACCCCTCCACTTT. This gives the protein CASSANYNSPLHF.

This chain links TRBV6-5 with TRBJ1-5; 10 positions match TRBD1. The CDR3 sequence is 15 residues long. V was clipped by 6 bases and J by 5 bases; unmatched bases: 7. Germline V gene data show CDR1 as MNHEY and CDR2 as SVGAGI. In DNA, the CDR3 is TGTGCCAGCAGAGAGACAGGGGGCCAATATCAGCCCCAGCATTTT. Amino acids: CASRETGGQYQPQHF.

This clone was recorded once. The chain couples TRBV9 to TRBJ2-5, with 7 positions matching TRBD1. V lost 4 bases, J lost 0 bases, and 6 bases stayed unmatched. The CDR3 spans 15 residues. In germline, CDR1 is SGDLS, CDR2 YYNGEE. As DNA, the CDR3 is TGTGCCAGCAGCAGCCGGACAGGATACCAAGAGACCCAGTACTTC. Amino acids: CASSSRTGYQETQYF.

The V and J genes are TRBV4-1 and TRBJ1-2; no firm D call. Looked up from germline, CDR1 is MGHRA and CDR2 is YSYEKL. The CDR3 is made up of 15 amino acids. The ends were cut back, 4 bases at V and 3 bases at J, with 15 bases in the middle. CDR3 region: CASSPPARQHYGYTF. As DNA, the CDR3 is TGCGCCAGCAGCCCCCCAGCGAGGCAGCACTATGGCTACACCTTC.

The gene calls are TRBV19 and TRBJ2-3, with D possibly matching TRBD1 (6 bases). The CDR3 has 13 amino acids. Trimming took off 4 bases at V and 4 bases at J, with 9 bases between the two ends. Germline V gene sequence: CDR1 LNHDA, CDR2 SQIVND (reference sequence). CDR3 sequence (DNA): TGTGCCAGTAGTACAGGGGTGGCAGATACGCAGTATTTT. It yields the protein CASSTGVADTQYF. Drawing the rest from reference TRBV19 and TRBJ2-3, the complete variable domain is DGGITQSPKYLFRKEGQNVTLSCEQNLNHDAMYWYRQDPGQGLRLIYYSQIVNDFQKGDIAEGYSVSREKKESFPLTVTSAQKNPTAFYLCASSTGVADTQYFGPGTRLTVL.

This clone was seen a few times. The genes are TRBV2 and TRBJ2-5, with D possibly being TRBD2 (5 bases). Deletions cut 3 bases from V and 1 base from J, with 9 bases between. This CDR3 is built from 14 residues. Germline-derived CDR1 and CDR2 are SNHLY and FYNNEI. The CDR3 loop reads CASSDVSVQETQYF. Here the CDR3 DNA reads TGTGCCAGCAGTGATGTTAGCGTCCAAGAGACCCAGTACTTC.

V and J are TRBV18 and TRBJ1-2, with D tentatively TRBD1 (5 bases). CDR3 size: 14 residues. Trimming left V 0 bases short and J 8 bases short, with 13 bases between. Germline CDR1 and CDR2: KGHSH and LQKENI. CDR3 protein: CASSPPGRTRGYTF. CDR3 in DNA: TGTGCCAGCTCACCACCGGGGCGGACCAGAGGCTACACCTTC.

This clone was counted many times. This chain links TRBV6-5 with TRBJ1-5; possible D gene TRBD1, 5 bases. The germline V gene encodes CDR1 MNHEY and CDR2 SVGAGI. V lost 4 bases and J lost 3, with 13 bases in between. The CDR3 spans 15 residues. The CDR3 sequence is CASSSPGGVNQPQHF. CDR3 nucleotide sequence: TGTGCCAGCAGTTCCCCCGGGGGAGTCAATCAGCCCCAGCATTTT.

This clone was seen just once. The genes are TRBV7-8 and TRBJ1-6, with 7 bases fitting TRBD1. This CDR3 spans 15 amino acids. Trimming at V came to 1 base and at J to 7 bases, leaving 4 bases not matched to a gene. Germline loops: CDR1 SGHVS, CDR2 FQNEAQ. The CDR3 DNA follows: TGTGCCAGCAGCTTAGTATCACAGGGGAATTCACCCCTCCACTTT. Translation gives CASSLVSQGNSPLHF.

The chain uses TRBV14 and TRBJ1-6, with D hard to call. The germline V gene encodes CDR1 SGHDN and CDR2 FVKESK. Trimming took 3 bases from V and 7 from J, leaving 7 bases between them. This CDR3 is 13 amino acids long. The CDR3 nucleotides are TGTGCCAGCAGCCACGATGCGAATTCACCCCTCCACTTT. Translating it yields CASSHDANSPLHF.

The chain recombines TRBV3-1 (or the pseudogene TRBV3-2) with TRBJ2-1; D unresolved. Trimming cost V 0 bases and J 6 bases, with 9 bases left between them. CDR1 LGHDT and CDR2 YNNKEL come from the germline V gene (reference sequence). The CDR3 covers 14 residues. The CDR3 sequence is CASSQDLAVNEQFF. CDR3 sequence (DNA): TGTGCCAGCAGCCAAGATCTGGCGGTCAATGAGCAGTTCTTC.

V usage is TRBV23-1 and J usage is TRBJ2-5; 9 nucleotides agree with TRBD2. TRBV23-1 is reported as an ORF; its role is uncertain. V shed 8 bases and J 5 bases; nucleotides not matched to a gene: 9. The CDR3 is 14 amino acids. CDR3 in amino acids: CASPSASGAETQYF. DNA for the CDR3: TGCGCCAGCCCCTCGGCTAGCGGGGCTGAGACCCAGTACTTC.

In this sample, this clone turned up once. V usage is TRBV7-9 and J usage is TRBJ2-3; no clear D. Between the trimmed V and J ends, which lost 5 bases and 6 bases, there was a span of 15 bases. CDR1 is SEHNR, CDR2 FQNEAQ, per germline (reference sequence). The CDR3 has 14 residues. CDR3 protein: CASSASSVFDTQYF. The CDR3 nucleotides are TGTGCCAGCAGCGCGAGCTCCGTATTTGATACGCAGTATTTT.

J is TRBJ1-1 and V is TRBV9; D perhaps matches TRBD1 (6 bases). Germline CDR1 reads SGDLS; CDR2 reads YYNGEE. The CDR3 consists of 13 residues. V was trimmed by 1 base and J by 8 bases, leaving 12 bases between them. The DNA for the CDR3 is TGTGCCAGCAGCGTAACCGAACAGGGAGAAGCTTTCTTT. Protein product: CASSVTEQGEAFF.

The V gene is TRBV27, the J gene TRBJ2-7; D gene uncertain. The germline V and J ends were trimmed by 5 bases and 0 bases, with 11 bases remaining between them. The germline CDR1 and CDR2 sequences are MNHEY and SMNVEV (reference sequence). The length of the CDR3 is 14 residues. Here the CDR3 DNA reads TGTGCCAGCAGTCCCTCTTCCCTCTCCTACGAGCAGTACTTC. This translates into CASSPSSLSYEQYF.

The genes are TRBV30 and TRBJ1-1, with a possible D match to TRBD1 (6 bases). This CDR3 has 13 residues. CDR1 GTSNPN and CDR2 SVGIG come from the germline V gene (reference sequence). Trimming removed 5 bases from V and 0 bases from J, with 10 bases in between. The CDR3 loop reads CAWGRTVNTEAFF. The CDR3 DNA reads as TGTGCCTGGGGTCGGACAGTGAACACTGAAGCTTTCTTT. Full variable domain (missing parts from reference TRBV30 and TRBJ1-1): SQTIHQWPATLVQPVGSPLSLECTVEGTSNPNLYWYRQAAGRGLQLLFYSVGIGQISSEVPQNLSASRPQDRQFILSSKKLLLSDSGFYLCAWGRTVNTEAFFGQGTRLTVV.